These T cell receptor beta chains were read from a single sample in a study of blood T cell repertoires in COVID-19. Profiled with immunoSEQ multiplex PCR; TCRdb holds only in-frame clones, not every one. The data hold over 130,000 clones, with 70% to 80% observed a single time. Sample: peripheral blood. The receptors were sampled from a woman aged 45-59 years with active or convalescent COVID-19. The CDR3 runs from the conserved cysteine through the conserved F or W. D genes are given only for firm matches. Clone size is stated in some rows and not others, as once, few, many or a class when expanded.

>TRBV30|once|-|TRBJ2-3
CAWGPGVGDTQYF
TGTGCCTGGGGCCCGGGAGTCGGGGATACGCAGTATTTT
>TRBV4-3|-|TRBD1|TRBJ1-3
CASSQDTTGISSGNTIYF
TGCGCCAGCAGCCAAGACACGACAGGGATTAGCTCTGGAAACACCATATATTTT
>TRBV27|-|TRBD2|TRBJ2-2
CASSLKLAGATGELFF
TGTGCCAGCAGTTTAAAGCTAGCGGGAGCCACCGGGGAGCTGTTTTTT
>TRBV6-2/TRBV6-3|few|TRBD2|TRBJ2-7
CASSPGLAVAYF
TGTGCCAGCAGCCCTGGACTAGCGGTTGCGTACTTC
>TRBV2|once|TRBD1|TRBJ1-5
CASSEGRDRVQPQHF
TGTGCCAGCAGTGAAGGGAGGGACAGGGTTCAGCCCCAGCATTTT
>TRBV19|-|TRBD2|TRBJ2-2
CASSRPGLAGGNTGELFF
TGTGCCAGTAGTAGACCGGGACTAGCGGGAGGCAACACCGGGGAGCTGTTTTTT
>TRBV5-1|-|TRBD1|TRBJ2-7
CASSRRGTGRYEQYF
TGCGCCAGCAGCCGACGCGGGACAGGGCGATACGAGCAGTACTTC
>TRBV9|few|TRBD2|TRBJ2-1
CASSVGGSGRWDEQFF
TGTGCCAGCAGCGTAGGGGGTAGCGGGAGATGGGATGAGCAGTTCTTC
>TRBV3-1/TRBV3-2|once|TRBD1|TRBJ2-2
CASSLWTGKFTGELFF
TGTGCCAGCAGCCTTTGGACAGGGAAGTTCACCGGGGAGCTGTTTTTT
>TRBV30|-|-|TRBJ2-5
CAWSPTQETQYF
TGTGCCTGGAGTCCTACCCAAGAGACCCAGTACTTC
>TRBV28|-|-|TRBJ2-2
CASSSSAGGTGELFF
TGTGCCAGCAGTTCCTCTGCCGGCGGGACCGGGGAGCTGTTTTTT
>TRBV4-2|-|TRBD1|TRBJ2-5
CASSQGPGTGGGETQYF
TGTGCCAGCAGCCAAGGCCCCGGGACAGGTGGGGGGGAGACCCAGTACTTC
>TRBV28|-|-|TRBJ2-6
CASSSPGRTASNVLTF
TGTGCCAGCAGTTCACCCGGACGGACAGCGTCCAACGTCCTGACTTTC
>TRBV11-3|-|TRBD2|TRBJ2-2
CASSSRTSGGLELFF
TGTGCCAGCAGCTCTCGGACTAGCGGGGGGTTGGAGCTGTTTTTT
>TRBV18|-|-|TRBJ2-2
CASSPPQGRAGELFF
TGTGCCAGCTCACCACCGCAGGGAAGGGCCGGGGAGCTGTTTTTT
>TRBV13|once|TRBD2|TRBJ2-7
CASSMGLAGEGGYEQYF
TGTGCCAGCAGCATGGGACTAGCGGGGGAAGGGGGCTACGAGCAGTACTTC
>TRBV25-1|-|-|TRBJ2-3
CASSAPTLGMDTQYF
TGTGCCAGCAGTGCCCCAACACTAGGTATGGATACGCAGTATTTT
>TRBV5-4|-|-|TRBJ1-3
CASSSGQLRSSGNTIYF
TGTGCCAGCAGCTCCGGACAACTCAGGAGCTCTGGAAACACCATATATTTT
>TRBV19|-|TRBD1|TRBJ1-2
CASSPQDRGYGYTF
TGTGCCAGTAGTCCCCAGGACAGGGGCTATGGCTACACCTTC
>TRBV10-3|-|TRBD2|TRBJ2-1
CAISPDGTRGYNEQFF
TGTGCCATCAGCCCAGATGGGACTAGGGGCTACAATGAGCAGTTCTTC
>TRBV20-1|-|-|TRBJ1-1
CSVPLRTEAFF
TGCAGTGTCCCCCTACGGACAGAAGCTTTCTTT
>TRBV18|few|TRBD1|TRBJ2-1
CASSHRGNEQFF
TGTGCCAGCTCACACAGGGGCAATGAGCAGTTCTTC
>TRBV28|-|TRBD1|TRBJ1-6
CASSSPTGGNNSPLHF
TGTGCCAGCAGCTCTCCGACAGGGGGCAATAATTCACCCCTCCACTTT
>TRBV19|-|-|TRBJ1-1
CASSMNGNTEAFF
TGTGCCAGTAGTATGAACGGGAACACTGAAGCTTTCTTT
>TRBV5-1|-|TRBD2|TRBJ2-1
CASSLAVTSGGYEQFF
TGCGCCAGCAGCTTGGCCGTGACTAGCGGGGGATATGAGCAGTTCTTC
>TRBV7-2|-|TRBD2|TRBJ2-1
CASSFLAGGLYNEQFF
TGTGCCAGCAGCTTTCTAGCGGGGGGGCTCTACAATGAGCAGTTCTTC
>TRBV30|-|TRBD1|TRBJ1-6
CAWNRGLGSPLHF
TGTGCCTGGAACAGGGGGCTGGGGTCACCCCTCCACTTT
>TRBV27|few|-|TRBJ2-1
CASSSSIAGLDEQFF
TGTGCCAGCAGTTCCTCGATCGCAGGTCTCGATGAGCAGTTCTTC
>TRBV6-5|-|-|TRBJ2-2
CASSLRAAANTGELFF
TGTGCCAGCAGTTTGAGAGCGGCCGCGAACACCGGGGAGCTGTTTTTT
>TRBV30|-|TRBD2|TRBJ2-3
CAWSVQRGGLNTQYF
TGTGCCTGGAGTGTACAGCGGGGGGGCCTCAATACGCAGTATTTT
>TRBV15|-|-|TRBJ2-3
CATSRDRAGSDTQYF
TGTGCCACCAGCAGAGATCGGGCGGGTTCAGATACGCAGTATTTT
>TRBV14|once|-|TRBJ1-1
CASSQDLPRGGRPEAFF
TGTGCCAGCAGCCAAGATCTTCCCCGCGGAGGGAGACCTGAAGCTTTCTTT
>TRBV7-2|-|TRBD1|TRBJ1-3
CASSLDRAVGNTIYF
TGTGCCAGCAGCCTGGACAGGGCGGTGGGAAACACCATATATTTT
>TRBV5-1|-|TRBD1|TRBJ1-4
CASSSDTGTANEKLFF
TGCGCCAGCAGCTCGGACACCGGGACAGCTAATGAAAAACTGTTTTTT
>TRBV2|-|-|TRBJ1-2
CASQPGGRENRGYTF
TGTGCCAGCCAACCCGGGGGAAGGGAAAATCGTGGCTACACCTTC
>TRBV21-1|few|-|TRBJ1-5
CASSKVREDSNQPQHF
TGTGCCAGCAGCAAAGTGAGGGAAGATAGCAATCAGCCCCAGCATTTT
>TRBV10-3|-|TRBD1|TRBJ2-3
CALGTESTDTQYF
TGTGCCCTAGGGACAGAAAGCACAGATACGCAGTATTTT
>TRBV11-2|-|TRBD2|TRBJ2-3
CASSFGGLAAVF
TGTGCCAGCAGCTTTGGGGGACTAGCAGCCGTTTTT
>TRBV30|-|TRBD1|TRBJ2-1
CASGQGARNEQFF
TGTGCCTCCGGACAGGGGGCACGGAATGAGCAGTTCTTC
>TRBV6-2/TRBV6-3|-|TRBD2|TRBJ2-1
CASSYSTSGGINEQFF
TGTGCCAGCAGTTACTCGACTAGCGGGGGGATCAATGAGCAGTTCTTC
>TRBV28|few|-|TRBJ1-6
CASSLQQGRGSPLHF
TGTGCCAGCAGTTTGCAACAGGGAAGGGGATCACCCCTCCACTTT
>TRBV6-5|-|TRBD1|TRBJ1-1
CASSYSGDRATEAFF
TGTGCCAGCAGTTACTCGGGGGACAGGGCCACTGAAGCTTTCTTT
>TRBV4-2|-|TRBD2|TRBJ2-3
CASSPGRGGGYTSTDTQYF
TGTGCCAGCAGCCCCGGGCGCGGGGGGGGTTACACTAGCACAGATACGCAGTATTTT
>TRBV30|few|TRBD1|TRBJ1-1
CAWSVGQGNTEAFF
TGTGCCTGGAGTGTAGGACAGGGAAACACTGAAGCTTTCTTT
>TRBV5-1|-|-|TRBJ1-1
CASSRGQPNTEAFF
TGCGCCAGCAGCCGGGGACAACCGAACACTGAAGCTTTCTTT
>TRBV2|-|-|TRBJ2-1
CASRLKESYNEQFF
TGTGCCAGCAGGCTCAAAGAGTCCTACAATGAGCAGTTCTTC
>TRBV6-2/TRBV6-3|-|TRBD1|TRBJ1-6
CASSYSRTGLNSPLHF
TGTGCCAGCAGTTACTCTCGGACAGGGTTGAATTCACCCCTCCACTTT
>TRBV7-9|-|-|TRBJ1-6
CASSRQEGSWVKNSPLHF
TGTGCCAGCAGCCGCCAGGAGGGCAGCTGGGTCAAGAATTCACCCCTCCACTTT
>TRBV30|-|TRBD2|TRBJ2-3
CAWSVRLASGGPDTQYF
TGTGCCTGGAGTGTAAGGCTGGCTAGCGGGGGTCCAGATACGCAGTATTTT
>TRBV7-3|-|TRBD1|TRBJ1-2
CASSSDRVGYTF
TGTGCCAGCAGCTCGGACAGGGTGGGCTACACCTTC
>TRBV7-9|-|-|TRBJ1-5
CASSPAGGGGNQPQHF
TGTGCCAGCAGCCCTGCCGGGGGTGGGGGCAATCAGCCCCAGCATTTT